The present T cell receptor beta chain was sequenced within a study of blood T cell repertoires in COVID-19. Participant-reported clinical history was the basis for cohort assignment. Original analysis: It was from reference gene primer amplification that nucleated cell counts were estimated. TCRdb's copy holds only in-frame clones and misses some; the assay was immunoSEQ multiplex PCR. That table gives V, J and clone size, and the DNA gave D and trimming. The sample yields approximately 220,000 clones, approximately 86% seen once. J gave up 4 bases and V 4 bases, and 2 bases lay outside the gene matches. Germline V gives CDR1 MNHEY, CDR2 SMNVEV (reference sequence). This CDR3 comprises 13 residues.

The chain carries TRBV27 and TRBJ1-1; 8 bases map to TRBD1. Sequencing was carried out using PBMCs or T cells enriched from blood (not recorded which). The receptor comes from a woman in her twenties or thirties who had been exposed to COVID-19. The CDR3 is CASSSGQGTEAFF. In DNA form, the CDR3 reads TGTGCCAGCAGTTCTGGACAGGGCACTGAAGCTTTCTTT.